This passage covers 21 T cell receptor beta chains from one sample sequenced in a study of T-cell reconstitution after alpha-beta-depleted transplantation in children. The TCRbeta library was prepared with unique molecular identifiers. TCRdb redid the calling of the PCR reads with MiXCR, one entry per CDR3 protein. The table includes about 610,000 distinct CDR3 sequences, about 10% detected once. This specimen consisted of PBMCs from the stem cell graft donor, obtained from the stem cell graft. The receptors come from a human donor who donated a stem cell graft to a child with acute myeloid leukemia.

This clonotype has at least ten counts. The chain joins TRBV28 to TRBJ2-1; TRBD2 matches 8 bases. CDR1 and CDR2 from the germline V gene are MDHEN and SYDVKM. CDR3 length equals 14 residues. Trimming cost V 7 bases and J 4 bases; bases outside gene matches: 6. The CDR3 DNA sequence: TGTGCCAGCATTCTCACTAGCGGTTACAATGAGCAGTTCTTC. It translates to CASILTSGYNEQFF.

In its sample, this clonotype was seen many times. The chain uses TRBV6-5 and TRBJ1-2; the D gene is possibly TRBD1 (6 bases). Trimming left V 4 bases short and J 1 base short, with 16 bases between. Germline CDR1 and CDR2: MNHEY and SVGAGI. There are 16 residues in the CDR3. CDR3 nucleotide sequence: TGTGCCAGCAGTTCCGTCAGGGGATTCTATAACTATGGCTACACCTTC. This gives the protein CASSSVRGFYNYGYTF.

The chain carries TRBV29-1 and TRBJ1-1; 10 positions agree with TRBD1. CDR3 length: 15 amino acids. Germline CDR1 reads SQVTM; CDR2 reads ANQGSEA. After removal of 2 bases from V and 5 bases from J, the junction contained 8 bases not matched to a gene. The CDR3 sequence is CSVEPDRGRGTEAFF. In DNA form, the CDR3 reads TGCAGCGTTGAACCTGACAGGGGGCGAGGGACTGAAGCTTTCTTT.

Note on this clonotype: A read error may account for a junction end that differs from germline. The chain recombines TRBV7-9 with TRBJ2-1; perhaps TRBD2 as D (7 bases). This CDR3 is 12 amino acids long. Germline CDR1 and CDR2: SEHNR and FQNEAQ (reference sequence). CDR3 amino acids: CASGLVGGQQFF. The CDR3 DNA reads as TGTGCCAGCGGCTTGGTCGGGGGGCAGCAGTTCTTC.

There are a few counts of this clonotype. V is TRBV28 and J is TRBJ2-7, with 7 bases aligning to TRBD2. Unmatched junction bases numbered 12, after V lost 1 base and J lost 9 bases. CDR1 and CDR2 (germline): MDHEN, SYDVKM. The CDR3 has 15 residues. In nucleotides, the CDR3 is TGTGCCAGCAGTTTATCCCCGGGACTAAGGTCGCGGCAGTACTTC. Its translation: CASSLSPGLRSRQYF.

The CDR3 nucleotides read TGCAGTGCCCCGACTCTGGAACGTCAGTACTTC. It codes for CSAPTLERQYF. This chain uses TRBV20-1 with TRBJ2-4; D gene uncertain. This CDR3 spans 11 amino acids. Germline-derived CDR1 and CDR2 are DFQATT and SNEGSKA (reference sequence). V was cut by 6 bases and J by 12 bases, with 15 bases left in between.

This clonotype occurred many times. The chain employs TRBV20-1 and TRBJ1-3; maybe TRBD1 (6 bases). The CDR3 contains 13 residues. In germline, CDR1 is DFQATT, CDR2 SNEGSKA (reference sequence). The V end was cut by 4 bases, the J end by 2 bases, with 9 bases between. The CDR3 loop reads CSANRVTGNTIYF. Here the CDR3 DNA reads TGCAGTGCTAACAGGGTGACTGGAAACACCATATATTTT.

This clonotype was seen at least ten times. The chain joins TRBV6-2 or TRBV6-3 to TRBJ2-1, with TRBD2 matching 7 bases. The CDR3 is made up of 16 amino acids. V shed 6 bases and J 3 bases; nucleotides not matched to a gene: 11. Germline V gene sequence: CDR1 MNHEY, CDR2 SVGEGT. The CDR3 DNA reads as TGTGCCAGCAGCCCCTTTGGACTAGAGGACTACAATGAGCAGTTCTTC. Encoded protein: CASSPFGLEDYNEQFF.

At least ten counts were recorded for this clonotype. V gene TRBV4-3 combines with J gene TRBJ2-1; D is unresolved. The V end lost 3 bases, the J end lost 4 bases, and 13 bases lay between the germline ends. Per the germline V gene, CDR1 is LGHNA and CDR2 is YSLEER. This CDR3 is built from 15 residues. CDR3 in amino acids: CASSHLRGVYNEQFF. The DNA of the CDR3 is TGCGCCAGCAGCCATCTTCGCGGAGTTTACAATGAGCAGTTCTTC.

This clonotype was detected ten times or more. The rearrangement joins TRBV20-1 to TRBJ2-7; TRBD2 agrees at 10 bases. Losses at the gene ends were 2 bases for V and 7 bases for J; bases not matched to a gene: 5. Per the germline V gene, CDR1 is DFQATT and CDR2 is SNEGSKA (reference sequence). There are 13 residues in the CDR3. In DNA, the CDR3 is TGCAGTGCTAGAATGCGGACTAGCGGAGAGCAGTACTTC. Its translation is CSARMRTSGEQYF.

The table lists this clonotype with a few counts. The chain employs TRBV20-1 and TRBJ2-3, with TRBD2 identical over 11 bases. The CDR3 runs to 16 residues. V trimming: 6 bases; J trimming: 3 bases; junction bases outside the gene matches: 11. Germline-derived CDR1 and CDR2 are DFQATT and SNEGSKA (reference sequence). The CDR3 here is CSALYGSSGRTDTQYF. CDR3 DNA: TGCAGTGCCCTTTACGGGTCTAGCGGGAGGACAGATACGCAGTATTTT.

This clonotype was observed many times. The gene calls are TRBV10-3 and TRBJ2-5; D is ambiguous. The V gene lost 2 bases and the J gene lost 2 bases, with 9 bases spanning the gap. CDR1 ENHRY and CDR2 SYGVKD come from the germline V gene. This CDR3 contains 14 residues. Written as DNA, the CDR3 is TGTGCCATCAGTGAGGTACAGCGACAAGAGACCCAGTACTTC. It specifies CAISEVQRQETQYF.

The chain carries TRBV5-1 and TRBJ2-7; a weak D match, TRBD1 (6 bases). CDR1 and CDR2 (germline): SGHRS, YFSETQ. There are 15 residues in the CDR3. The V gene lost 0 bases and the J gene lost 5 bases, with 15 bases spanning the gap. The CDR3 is CASSLDSGVTNEQYF. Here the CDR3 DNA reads TGCGCCAGCAGCTTGGACTCAGGGGTAACTAACGAGCAGTACTTC.

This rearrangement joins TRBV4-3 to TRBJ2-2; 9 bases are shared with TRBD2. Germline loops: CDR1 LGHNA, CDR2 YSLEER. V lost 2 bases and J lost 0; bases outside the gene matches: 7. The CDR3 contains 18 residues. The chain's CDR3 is CASSQMGGLAPNTGELFF. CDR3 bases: TGCGCCAGCAGCCAAATGGGAGGACTAGCGCCGAACACCGGGGAGCTGTTTTTT.

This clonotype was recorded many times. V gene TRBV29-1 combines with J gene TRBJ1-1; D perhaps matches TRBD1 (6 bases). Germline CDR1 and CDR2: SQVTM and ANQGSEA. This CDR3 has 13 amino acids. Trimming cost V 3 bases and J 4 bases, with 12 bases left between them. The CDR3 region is CSVEGGAGTEAFF. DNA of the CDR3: TGCAGCGTTGAGGGGGGCGCGGGCACTGAAGCTTTCTTT.

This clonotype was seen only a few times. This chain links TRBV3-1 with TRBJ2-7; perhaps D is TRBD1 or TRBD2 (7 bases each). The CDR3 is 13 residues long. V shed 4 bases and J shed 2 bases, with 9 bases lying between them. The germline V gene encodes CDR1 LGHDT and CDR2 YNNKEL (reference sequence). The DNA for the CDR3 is TGTGCCAGCAGCCCAGGGGGGGCCTACGAGCAGTACTTC. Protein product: CASSPGGAYEQYF.

The CDR3 DNA follows: TGCAGCGTCGGAAGGGGGGTCGGAGAGACCCAGTACTTC. Translation: CSVGRGVGETQYF. The chain recombines TRBV29-1 with TRBJ2-5; D might be TRBD1 or TRBD2, each matching 6 bases. CDR1 and CDR2 from the germline V gene are SQVTM and ANQGSEA. Between the trimmed V and J ends, which lost 6 bases and 4 bases, there was a span of 15 bases. The CDR3 is 13 residues long.

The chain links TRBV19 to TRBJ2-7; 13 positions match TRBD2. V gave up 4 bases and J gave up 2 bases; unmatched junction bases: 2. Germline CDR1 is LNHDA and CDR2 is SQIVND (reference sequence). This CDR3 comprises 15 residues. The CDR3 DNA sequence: TGTGCCAGTAGTAACGGGACTAGCGGGACCTACGAGCAGTACTTC. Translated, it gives CASSNGTSGTYEQYF.

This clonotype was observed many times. The CDR3 DNA reads TGCAGCGTTGACAATTTAGCGGGGGAGTTCTTC. This translates into CSVDNLAGEFF. This chain links TRBV29-1 with TRBJ2-1; 9 nucleotides align to TRBD2. The CDR3 is 11 residues long. V gave up 3 bases and J gave up 14 bases; unmatched junction bases: 5. The germline gives CDR1 SQVTM, CDR2 ANQGSEA.

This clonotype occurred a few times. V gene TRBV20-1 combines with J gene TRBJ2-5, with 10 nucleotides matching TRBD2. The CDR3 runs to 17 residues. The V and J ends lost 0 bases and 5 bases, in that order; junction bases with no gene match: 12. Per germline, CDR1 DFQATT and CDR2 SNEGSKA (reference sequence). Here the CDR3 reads CSARDPSSGRAGETQYF. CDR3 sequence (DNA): TGCAGTGCTAGAGATCCCTCCAGCGGGAGGGCCGGGGAGACCCAGTACTTC.

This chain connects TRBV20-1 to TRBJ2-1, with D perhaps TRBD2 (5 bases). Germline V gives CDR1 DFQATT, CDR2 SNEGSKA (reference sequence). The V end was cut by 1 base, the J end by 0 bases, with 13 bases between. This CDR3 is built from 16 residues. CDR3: CSARAQSGSSYNEQFF. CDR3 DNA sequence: TGCAGTGCTAGAGCCCAAAGCGGAAGCTCCTACAATGAGCAGTTCTTC.